Sequencing of this T cell receptor beta chain was carried out in a study of blood T cell repertoires in COVID-19. Study-level information: Both acute and convalescent COVID-19 samples were obtained from the United States, Italy and Spain. The cDNA or gDNA used as material had been derived from T cells, B-cell-depleted T cells, or PBMCs.

With 4 bases clipped from V and 4 bases from J, the junction kept 13 bases outside the gene matches. Germline V gene lookup returns CDR1 SNHLY and CDR2 FYNNEI. The CDR3 is 18 residues long. In the source study's methods: Estimation of nucleated cell counts was performed using reference gene primer amplification. TCRdb's copy holds only in-frame clones and misses some; the assay was immunoSEQ multiplex PCR. V and J calls plus clone size are reproduced from that table; the DNA served to infer D and trimming. The sample has about 71,000 clones, approximately 83% seen once. The V and J genes are TRBV2 and TRBJ1-2, with TRBD1 matching over 12 bases. Sequences were obtained from peripheral blood. The clonotype was recovered from a man between 65 and 85 years old with acute or convalescent COVID-19. CDR3 bases: TGTGCCAGCAGTGGAGGGACAGGGGGCTCTTCGTTCGGCTATGGCTACACCTTC. As protein: CASSGGTGGSSFGYGYTF.